This T cell receptor (beta chain) was identified during a study of blood T cell repertoires in COVID-19. Generated by immunoSEQ multiplex PCR, the TCRdb table keeps only in-frame clones and is missing some. This sample has approximately 500,000 clones, with roughly 89% found just once. This clone appeared once. The sequenced sample was peripheral blood. The TCR comes from a woman between 45 and 60 years old with COVID-19, enrolled during active disease.

CDR3 DNA: TGCAGCGCTTCCGGGACACGAAAGAACACCGGGGAGCTGTTTTTT. Its protein product is CSASGTRKNTGELFF. The chain links TRBV29-1 to TRBJ2-2; tentative D call: TRBD1 (6 bases). The CDR3 runs to 15 residues. Germline values: CDR1 SQVTM, CDR2 ANQGSEA. V lost 7 bases to trimming and J lost 1 base, with 16 bases between them.